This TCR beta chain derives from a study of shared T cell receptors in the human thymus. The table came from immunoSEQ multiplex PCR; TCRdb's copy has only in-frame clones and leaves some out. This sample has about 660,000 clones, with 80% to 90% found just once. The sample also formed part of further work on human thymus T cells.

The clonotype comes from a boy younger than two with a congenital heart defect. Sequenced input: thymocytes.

The CDR3 reads CASSSQTGWTGNTIYF. CDR3 DNA: TGTGCCAGCAGCTCCCAAACAGGGTGGACTGGAAACACCATATATTTT. This chain joins TRBV11-2 and TRBJ1-3, with D perhaps TRBD1 (6 bases). Germline assignment: CDR1 SGHAT and CDR2 FQNNGV. Trimming removed 4 bases at V and 2 bases at J, with 15 bases between. The CDR3 is 16 amino acids.